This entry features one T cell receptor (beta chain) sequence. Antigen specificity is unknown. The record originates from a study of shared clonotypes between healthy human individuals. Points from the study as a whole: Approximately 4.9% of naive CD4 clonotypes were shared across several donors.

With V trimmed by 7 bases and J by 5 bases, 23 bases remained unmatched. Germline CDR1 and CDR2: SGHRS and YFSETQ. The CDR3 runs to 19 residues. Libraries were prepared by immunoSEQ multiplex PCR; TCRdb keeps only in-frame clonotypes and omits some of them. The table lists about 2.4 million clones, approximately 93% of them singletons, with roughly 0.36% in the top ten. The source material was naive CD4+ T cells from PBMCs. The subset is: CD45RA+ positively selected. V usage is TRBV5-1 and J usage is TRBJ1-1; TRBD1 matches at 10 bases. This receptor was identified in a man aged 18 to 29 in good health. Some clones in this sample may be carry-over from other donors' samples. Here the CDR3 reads CASRSSFPGQGTKETEAFF. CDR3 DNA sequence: TGCGCCAGCCGAAGCTCATTTCCGGGACAGGGGACCAAGGAGACTGAAGCTTTCTTT.